The 3 T cell receptor beta chains listed next were all sequenced from one sample in a study of cytomegalovirus exposure and HLA in healthy donors. Vbeta (60) and Jbeta (13) primers were used in the PCR. Profiled with immunoSEQ multiplex PCR; TCRdb holds only in-frame clones, not every one. The profile covers under 150,000 clones, with approximately 83% appearing a single time and more than 2.5% taken by the ten largest. The specimen was PBMCs. These receptors all stem from a male donor in good health and CMV-seronegative.

This rearrangement joins TRBV28 to TRBJ2-2; no firm D call. The length of the CDR3 is 14 residues. V lost 8 bases, J lost 3 bases, and 13 bases lay in between. The germline V gene has CDR1 MDHEN and CDR2 SYDVKM. CDR3 loop: CASAEQTHTGELFF. CDR3 bases: TGTGCCAGCGCCGAACAGACCCACACCGGGGAGCTGTTTTTT.

J is TRBJ1-5 and V is TRBV19; maybe TRBD1 (5 bases). Germline loops: CDR1 LNHDA, CDR2 SQIVND (reference sequence). CDR3 length: 15 amino acids. V was pared by 4 bases and J by 6 bases, with 16 bases between. This CDR3 reads CASSTPKGFAQPQHF. Here the CDR3 DNA reads TGTGCCAGTAGTACACCCAAGGGGTTCGCTCAGCCCCAGCATTTT.

The genes are TRBV27 and TRBJ1-1; D gene uncertain. CDR1 MNHEY and CDR2 SMNVEV come from the germline V gene (reference sequence). V lost 5 bases and J lost 0, with 7 bases in between. The CDR3 covers 13 residues. The DNA of the CDR3 is TGTGCCAGCAGTGACACAGTGAACACTGAAGCTTTCTTT. Amino acid sequence: CASSDTVNTEAFF.